The next 16 T cell receptor beta chains were all read from a single sample in a study of blood T cell repertoires in COVID-19. TCRdb keeps only in-frame clones here, not all; method: immunoSEQ multiplex PCR. The repertoire has some 41,000 clones, 83% of them found once; the top ten carry roughly 8%. The sequencing input was peripheral blood. These receptors were obtained from a man aged 80 or over in a cohort sampled during active COVID-19.

This chain links TRBV5-1 with TRBJ2-2, with a possible D match to TRBD1 (5 bases). The CDR3 is 15 amino acids. Trimming shortened V by 0 bases and J by 3 bases, and 9 bases separated the two germline ends. Germline assignment: CDR1 SGHRS and CDR2 YFSETQ. CDR3 DNA sequence: TGCGCCAGCAGCTTGGAGGGGATGGACACCGGGGAGCTGTTTTTT. Translating it yields CASSLEGMDTGELFF.

This clone appeared a few times. The chain combines TRBV19 with TRBJ1-5; 8 bases fit TRBD1. The V gene's germline CDR1 is LNHDA and CDR2 SQIVND (reference sequence). This CDR3 spans 15 amino acids. The trim removed 4 bases at V and 3 bases at J, leaving 5 bases unmatched. CDR3 amino acids: CASSTGTGHNQPQHF. The CDR3 region has the DNA TGTGCCAGTAGTACAGGGACAGGTCACAATCAGCCCCAGCATTTT.

The rearrangement joins TRBV28 to TRBJ2-1; the match to TRBD2 covers 10 bases. The germline V gene has CDR1 MDHEN and CDR2 SYDVKM. This CDR3 contains 14 residues. Losses at the gene ends were 9 bases for V and 8 bases for J; bases not matched to a gene: 10. The CDR3 DNA is TGTGCCAGTTCTCGTCCTAGCGGGAGAGATGAGCAGTTCTTC. The encoded protein is CASSRPSGRDEQFF.

The chain has TRBV7-9 and TRBJ1-2, with 7 bases fitting TRBD1. There are 15 residues in the CDR3. Per the germline V gene, CDR1 is SEHNR and CDR2 is FQNEAQ (reference sequence). J was trimmed by 1 base and V by 1 base; bases with no gene match: 3. The CDR3 DNA reads as TGTGCCAGCAGCTTAGAACAGGGGCGTAACTATGGCTACACCTTC. Translation: CASSLEQGRNYGYTF.

The chain links TRBV4-1 to TRBJ2-3; 8 nucleotides agree with TRBD2. Trimming took 4 bases from V and 4 from J; bases not matched to a gene: 13. The CDR3 sequence is 17 residues long. Germline CDR1 MGHRA, CDR2 YSYEKL. The CDR3: CASSPFPSGLVADTQYF. CDR3 bases: TGCGCCAGCAGCCCTTTCCCCTCGGGACTAGTCGCAGATACGCAGTATTTT.

The rearrangement links TRBV2 to TRBJ1-1; 10 bases fit TRBD1. V trimming: 6 bases; J trimming: 1 base; junction bases outside the gene matches: 5. The CDR3 has 15 residues. Germline CDR1 and CDR2: SNHLY and FYNNEI. The CDR3 sequence is CASRYRDRGNTEAFF. The CDR3 nucleotides read TGTGCCAGCAGATACCGGGACAGGGGGAACACTGAAGCTTTCTTT. Full variable domain (outside the CDR3, taken from reference TRBV2 and TRBJ1-1): EPEVTQTPSHQVTQMGQEVILRCVPISNHLYFYWYRQILGQKVEFLVSFYNNEISEKSEIFDDQFSVERPDGSNFTLKIRSTKLEDSAMYFCASRYRDRGNTEAFFGQGTRLTVV.

The gene calls are TRBV30 and TRBJ1-3; D is ambiguous. Germline CDR1 reads GTSNPN; CDR2 reads SVGIG (reference sequence). The CDR3 is 15 residues long. Deletions cut 0 bases from V and 0 bases from J, with 9 bases between. The CDR3 here is CAWSVSRGSGNTIYF. CDR3 in DNA: TGTGCCTGGAGTGTATCTAGAGGCTCTGGAAACACCATATATTTT.

This chain connects TRBV9 to TRBJ1-1, with a weak D call TRBD1 (6 bases). The CDR3 sequence is 14 residues long. CDR1 and CDR2 (germline): SGDLS, YYNGEE. The V end lost 0 bases, the J end lost 5 bases, and 11 bases lay between the germline ends. CDR3 in DNA: TGTGCCAGCAGCGTAGTACAGGGTGTAACTGAAGCTTTCTTT. Amino acids: CASSVVQGVTEAFF.

The J gene is TRBJ2-7, the V gene TRBV28; TRBD2 matches at 9 bases. Germline V gives CDR1 MDHEN, CDR2 SYDVKM. This CDR3 spans 15 amino acids. Trimming at V came to 2 bases and at J to 7 bases, leaving 9 bases not matched to a gene. DNA of the CDR3: TGTGCCAGCAGTTTAGCGGGGGGGCAAATTTGGGAGCAGTACTTC. This encodes CASSLAGGQIWEQYF.

The chain is built from TRBV7-9 and TRBJ1-2; possibly TRBD1 for D (5 bases). Deletions cut 4 bases from V and 2 bases from J, with 8 bases between. Germline CDR1 SEHNR, CDR2 FQNEAQ (reference sequence). CDR3 size: 13 residues. This CDR3 reads CASSSQGNYGYTF. CDR3 DNA: TGTGCCAGCAGCTCTCAGGGAAACTATGGCTACACCTTC.

This clone showed up just once. V and J are TRBV11-2 and TRBJ1-1; 7 bases agree with TRBD1. The J segment lost 3 bases and the V segment lost 3 bases, leaving 4 bases of the junction unmatched. The CDR3 is 14 amino acids. Germline CDR1 and CDR2: SGHAT and FQNNGV. The CDR3 DNA reads as TGTGCCAGCAGCTTTGAGGGGGCGCACACTGAAGCTTTCTTT. It is translated as CASSFEGAHTEAFF.

In DNA form, the CDR3 reads TGTGCCAGTAGTATTCAGGGCAGGCTCTATAGCAATCAGCCCCAGCATTTT. Its protein product is CASSIQGRLYSNQPQHF. This chain joins TRBV19 and TRBJ1-5, with D maybe TRBD1 (5 bases). The germline V gene encodes CDR1 LNHDA and CDR2 SQIVND (reference sequence). Trimming removed 3 bases at V and 0 bases at J, with 15 bases between. The length of the CDR3 is 17 residues.

The chain uses TRBV6-5 and TRBJ2-7; maybe TRBD1 (7 bases). Germline V gene lookup returns CDR1 MNHEY and CDR2 SVGAGI. Trimming removed 0 bases from V and 4 bases from J, with 13 bases in between. The CDR3 has 15 amino acids. CDR3 in amino acids: CASSYSQTGRYEQYF. In DNA form, the CDR3 reads TGTGCCAGCAGTTACTCGCAGACAGGGAGGTACGAGCAGTACTTC.

The V and J genes are TRBV6-6 and TRBJ2-7, with 7 nucleotides matching TRBD1. The germline V gene encodes CDR1 MNHNY and CDR2 SVGAGI (reference sequence). This CDR3 spans 12 amino acids. V shed 6 bases and J 3 bases; nucleotides not matched to a gene: 2. CDR3 sequence: CASRQGNYEQYF. The CDR3 coding sequence is TGTGCCAGCAGACAGGGGAACTACGAGCAGTACTTC.

A remark on this clone: The same CDR3 is also encoded by other DNA sequences in this sample. The chain links TRBV28 to TRBJ1-1; weak D call: TRBD1 (6 bases). From germline, CDR1 is MDHEN and CDR2 SYDVKM. Trimming left V 4 bases short and J 2 bases short, with 11 bases between. This CDR3 is built from 14 residues. CDR3: CASSSWTVNTEAFF. CDR3 coding DNA: TGTGCCAGCAGTTCCTGGACAGTCAACACTGAAGCTTTCTTT.

The CDR3 nucleotides are TGTGCCAGCAGGACAGGCTATCAGCCCCAGCATTTT. This sequence encodes CASRTGYQPQHF. This chain connects TRBV28 to TRBJ1-5, with D possibly being TRBD1 (6 bases). The CDR3 covers 12 residues. The V end lost 6 bases, the J end lost 5 bases, and 8 bases lay between the germline ends. Germline CDR1 MDHEN, CDR2 SYDVKM.